The following is a T cell receptor beta chain sequence with its context. The study drew participants aged about 18 to 95 years from 20 to 30 US areas. Someone with COVID-19 had been met by exposed participants within 2 weeks before study entry. In the original analysis: Reference gene primers were amplified, and this amplification served to estimate nucleated cell counts. TCRdb's table, derived via immunoSEQ multiplex PCR, lists solely in-frame clones and lacks some. The DNA was the basis for D and trimming; V, J and clone size are from that table. The sample yields roughly 180,000 clones, around 80% seen once. The sample is drawn from a study of blood T cell repertoires in COVID-19. About the study: COVID-19 samples, acute and convalescent, were from the United States, Italy and Spain.

After removal of 4 bases from V and 3 bases from J, the junction contained 7 bases not matched to a gene. Germline V gene lookup returns CDR1 SGHRS and CDR2 YFSETQ. This CDR3 is built from 15 residues. The specimen was PBMCs or T cells enriched from blood (not recorded which). This sequence joins TRBV5-1 and TRBJ2-3; 8 bases match TRBD2. This receptor was identified in a man between 60 and 75 years old who had been exposed to COVID-19. CDR3 sequence: CASSPGLVKTDTQYF. The CDR3 nucleotides are TGCGCCAGCAGCCCGGGACTAGTTAAGACAGATACGCAGTATTTT.